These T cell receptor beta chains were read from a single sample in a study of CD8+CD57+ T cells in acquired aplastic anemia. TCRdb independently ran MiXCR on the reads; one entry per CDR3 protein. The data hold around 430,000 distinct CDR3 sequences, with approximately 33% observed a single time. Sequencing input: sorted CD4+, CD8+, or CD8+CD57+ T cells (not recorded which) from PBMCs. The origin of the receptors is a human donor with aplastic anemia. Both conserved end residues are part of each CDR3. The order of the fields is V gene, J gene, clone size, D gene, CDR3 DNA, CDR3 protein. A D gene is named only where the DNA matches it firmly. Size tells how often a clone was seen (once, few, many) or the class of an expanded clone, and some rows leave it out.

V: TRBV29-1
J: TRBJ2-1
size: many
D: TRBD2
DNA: TGCAGCGTTGAACCTAGCGGGAGGGCCAATGAGCAGTTCTTC
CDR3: CSVEPSGRANEQFF

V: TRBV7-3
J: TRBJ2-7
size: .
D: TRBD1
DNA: TGTGCCAGCAGCTCTACAGGGGGCGAGCAGTACTTC
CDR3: CASSSTGGEQYF

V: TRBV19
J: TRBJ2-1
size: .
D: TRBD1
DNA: TGTGCCAGTATTCGGGACAGGGAAAACAATGAGCAGTTCTTC
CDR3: CASIRDRENNEQFF

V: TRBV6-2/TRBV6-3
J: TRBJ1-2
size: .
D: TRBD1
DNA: TGTGCCAGCAGTTACTCGACGGGACAGGGGAATAACTATGGCTACACCTTC
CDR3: CASSYSTGQGNNYGYTF

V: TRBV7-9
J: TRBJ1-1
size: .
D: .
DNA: TGTGCCAGCAGCTTAACAGCCGACATGAACACTGAAGCTTTCTTT
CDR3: CASSLTADMNTEAFF

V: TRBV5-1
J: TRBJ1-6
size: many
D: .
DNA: TGCGCCAGCAGCTTGGAGGGACAATTTCACAGTTCACCCCTCCACTTT
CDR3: CASSLEGQFHSSPLHF

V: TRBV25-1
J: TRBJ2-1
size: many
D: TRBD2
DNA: TGTGCCAGCAGTGAAACTAGCGGGGGATGGGTAGATGAGCAGTTCTTC
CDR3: CASSETSGGWVDEQFF

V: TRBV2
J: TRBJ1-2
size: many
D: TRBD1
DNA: TGTGCCAGCAGTGGGGACAGGGGAGGCTACACCTTC
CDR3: CASSGDRGGYTF

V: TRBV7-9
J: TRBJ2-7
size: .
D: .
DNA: TGTGCCAGCAGCCTCACAGGGTTGCCTTTTTACGAGCAGTACTTC
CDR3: CASSLTGLPFYEQYF

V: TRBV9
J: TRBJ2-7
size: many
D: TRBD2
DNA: TGTGCCAGCAGCGTCGGACTAGCGGACTACGAGCAGTACTTC
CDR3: CASSVGLADYEQYF

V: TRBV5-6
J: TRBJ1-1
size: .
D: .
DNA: TGTGCCAGCAGCTCAGACAGTCCCTTAACTTGGGGTAACACTGAAGCTTTCTTT
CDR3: CASSSDSPLTWGNTEAFF

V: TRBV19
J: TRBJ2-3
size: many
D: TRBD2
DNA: TGTGCCAGTAGAGAACTTAGCGGGGGGGGTGCGCAGTATTTT
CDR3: CASRELSGGGAQYF

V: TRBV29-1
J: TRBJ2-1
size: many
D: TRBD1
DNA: TGCAGCGTGGGGACAGCTTACAATGAGCAGTTCTTC
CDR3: CSVGTAYNEQFF

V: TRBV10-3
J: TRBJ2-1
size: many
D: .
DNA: TGTGCCGCCCGGGCAGGGGTAATAAATGAGCAGTTCTTC
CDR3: CAARAGVINEQFF

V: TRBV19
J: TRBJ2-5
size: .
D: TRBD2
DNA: TGTGCCAGTAGTCGGGCTGGCGGGGGGACTCAAGAGACCCAGTACTTC
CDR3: CASSRAGGGTQETQYF

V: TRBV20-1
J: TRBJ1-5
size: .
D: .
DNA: TGCAGTGCTAGAGATCTCCGGGGCAATCAGCCCCAGCATTTT
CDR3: CSARDLRGNQPQHF

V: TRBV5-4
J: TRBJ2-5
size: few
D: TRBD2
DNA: TGTGCCAGCAGCTTGGTGGGACTAGCGGGCCAAGAGACCCAGTACTTC
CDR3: CASSLVGLAGQETQYF

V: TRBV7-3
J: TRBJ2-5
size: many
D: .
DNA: TGTGCCAGCAGCTTACAGGGACCAGAGACCCAGTACTTC
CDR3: CASSLQGPETQYF

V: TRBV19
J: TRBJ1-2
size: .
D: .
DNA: TGTGCCAGTAGTATGGGGCCAAGAGACGGCTACACCTTC
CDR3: CASSMGPRDGYTF

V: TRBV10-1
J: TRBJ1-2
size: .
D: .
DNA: TGCGCCAGCAGTGGGCTACGGGGACCTGGCTACACCTTC
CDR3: CASSGLRGPGYTF

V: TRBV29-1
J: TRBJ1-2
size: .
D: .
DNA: TGCAGCGTTGACGGGGGGACATCGAATGGCTACACCTTC
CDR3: CSVDGGTSNGYTF

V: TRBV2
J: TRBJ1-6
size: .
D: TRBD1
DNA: TGTGCCAGCGAAGACAGGGGGCTTGATTCACCCCTCCACTTT
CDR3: CASEDRGLDSPLHF

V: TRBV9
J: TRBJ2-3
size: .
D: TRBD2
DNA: TGTGCCAGCAGCCTCGGACTAGCGGGTTATACTAGCACAGATACGCAGTATTTT
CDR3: CASSLGLAGYTSTDTQYF

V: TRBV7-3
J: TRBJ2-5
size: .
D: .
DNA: TGTGCCAGCAGCTTAAGTGGGGGGACCGAAGAGACCCAGTACTTC
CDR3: CASSLSGGTEETQYF

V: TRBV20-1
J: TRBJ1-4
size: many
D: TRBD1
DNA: TGCAGTGCTAGAGCATCTTGGGGGACAGGGCTGTTTTTT
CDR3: CSARASWGTGLFF

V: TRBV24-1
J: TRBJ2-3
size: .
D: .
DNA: TGTGCCACCAGTCAGGGAACCCCTCCAGATACGCAGTATTTT
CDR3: CATSQGTPPDTQYF

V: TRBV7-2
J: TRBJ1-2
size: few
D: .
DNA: TGTGCCAGCAGCTTACCGGGACACAAAAACTATGGCTACACCTTC
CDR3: CASSLPGHKNYGYTF

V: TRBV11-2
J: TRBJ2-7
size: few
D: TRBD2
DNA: TGTGCCAGCAGCGCCAACGGGAGGGGGACTAGCGGGAGTGGCGAGCAGTACTTC
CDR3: CASSANGRGTSGSGEQYF

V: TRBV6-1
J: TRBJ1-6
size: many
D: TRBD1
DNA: TGTGCCAGCAGAGGACAGGGCCTCTATAATTCACCCCTCCACTTT
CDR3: CASRGQGLYNSPLHF

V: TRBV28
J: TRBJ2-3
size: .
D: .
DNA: TGTGCCAGCAGTTTTCCGTCGACAGGATCGGATACGCAGTATTTT
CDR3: CASSFPSTGSDTQYF

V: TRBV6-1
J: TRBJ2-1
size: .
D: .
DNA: TGTGCCAGCGGGGTGAATCGGGATGAGCAGTTCTTC
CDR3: CASGVNRDEQFF

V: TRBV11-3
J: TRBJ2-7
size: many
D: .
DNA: TGTGCCAGCAGCTTAGGATCCTACTCGGGGTGGGAGCAGTACTTC
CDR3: CASSLGSYSGWEQYF

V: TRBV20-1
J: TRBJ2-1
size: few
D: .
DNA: TGCAGTGTAGGTTGGTTCTTAGCCTACAATGAGCAGTTCTTC
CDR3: CSVGWFLAYNEQFF

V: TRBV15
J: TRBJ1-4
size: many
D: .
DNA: TGTGCCACCAGCAGAGACTCGCTGGGTGATGAAAAACTGTTTTTT
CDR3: CATSRDSLGDEKLFF

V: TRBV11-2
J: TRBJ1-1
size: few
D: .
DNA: TGTGCCAGCAGCTATTCATCGAGAGAGGACAGCTTTAACACTGAAGCTTTCTTT
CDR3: CASSYSSREDSFNTEAFF

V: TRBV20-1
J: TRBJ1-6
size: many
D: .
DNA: TGCAGTGCTAGATCCCCAGGTGACTATAATTCACCCCTCCACTTT
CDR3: CSARSPGDYNSPLHF

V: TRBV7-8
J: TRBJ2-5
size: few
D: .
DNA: TGTGCCAGCAGTTTTGGCAGAAAAGAGACCCAGTACTTC
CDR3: CASSFGRKETQYF

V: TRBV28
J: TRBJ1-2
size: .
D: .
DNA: TGTGCCAGCAGGTCCTCCGGCTATGGCTACACCTTC
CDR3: CASRSSGYGYTF